This TCR beta chain stems from a study of CD8+ T cells in alopecia areata. Treatment noted: oral pan-JAK inhibitor, 5-10 mg twice daily. V was pared by 2 bases and J by 6 bases, with 11 bases between. The CDR3 spans 13 residues. CDR1 is LGHNT, CDR2 FRNRAP, per germline. As the sequencing template, cDNA was produced by extracting RNA and reverse transcribing it. The data were produced by immunoSEQ multiplex PCR, yet TCRdb's version contains in-frame clones alone and is incomplete. The repertoire holds approximately 160,000 clones, with approximately 60% as singletons. This receptor was taken from a human donor with alopecia areata. Sequenced here: CD4+ T cells sorted from blood, sampled at week 24, from a patient treated with tofacitinib. The chain links TRBV12-5 to TRBJ2-7; D might be TRBD1 (6 bases). This chain's CDR3 is CASGLLQGIEQYF. For the CDR3, the DNA is TGTGCTAGTGGTTTGTTACAGGGTATCGAGCAGTACTTC. Combining the CDR3 with reference TRBV12-5 and TRBJ2-7 gives the whole variable domain DARVTQTPRHKVTEMGQEVTMRCQPILGHNTVFWYRQTMMQGLELLAYFRNRAPLDDSGMPKDRFSAEMPDATLATLKIQPSEPRDSAVYFCASGLLQGIEQYFGPGTRLTVT.